These 22 T cell receptor beta chains were sequenced from one sample in a study of shared clonotypes between healthy human individuals (dated by TCRdb to 2018 to 2021). Library construction relied on the immunoSEQ multiplex PCR assay. In its TCRdb copy, this immuneACCESS table keeps in-frame sequences only and misses some clones. Where compared with another copy, unresolved V genes explain less than half of these, and the others have no known cause. A total of roughly 640,000 clones appear in this sample, around 97% of them only once. The top ten constitute 0.045% to 0.06% of the sample. The sequencing input was naive CD4+ T cells sorted from blood. This specimen's cell subset or site label, per the study, means: CD45RA+ positively selected. These receptors were collected from a woman aged 25 to 39 in good health.

Concerning this clone: One end of the junction does not line up with germline, which may come from a read error. The chain uses TRBV18 and TRBJ1-5; no clear D gene. Germline V gives CDR1 KGHSH, CDR2 LQKENI. The CDR3 runs to 15 residues. As DNA, the CDR3 is TGTGCCAGCTCAGACACAGAATTTAACAATCAGCCCCAACATTTT. Amino acid sequence: CASSDTEFNNQPQHF.

The J gene is TRBJ2-6, the V gene TRBV13; unclear D gene. This CDR3 has 17 residues. V was cut by 5 bases and J by 0 bases, with 14 bases left in between. Per the germline V gene, CDR1 is PRHDT and CDR2 is FYEKMQ (reference sequence). The CDR3 spells CASSPSRASSGANVLTF. The DNA for the CDR3 is TGTGCCAGCAGCCCGAGTCGGGCGAGCTCTGGGGCCAACGTCCTGACTTTC.

Here the CDR3 reads CASSIGRGDGYTF. The CDR3 bases are TGTGCCAGTAGTATAGGCAGGGGTGATGGCTACACCTTC. This chain uses TRBV19 with TRBJ1-2; possibly TRBD1 for D (6 bases). The V and J ends lost 1 base and 6 bases respectively, with 9 bases between them. Germline CDR1 and CDR2: LNHDA and SQIVND (reference sequence). The length of the CDR3 is 13 residues.

Worth noting for this clone: Other DNA sequences in the sample encode the same CDR3. The chain couples TRBV27 to TRBJ1-2; D perhaps matches TRBD1 (5 bases). V was pared by 3 bases and J by 5 bases, with 10 bases between. CDR1 is MNHEY and CDR2 is SMNVEV in the germline V gene (reference sequence). The CDR3 consists of 13 residues. The CDR3 nucleotides read TGTGCCAGCAGTTTTCAGGGTAATTATGGCTACACCTTC. It specifies CASSFQGNYGYTF.

The V and J genes are TRBV29-1 and TRBJ2-7; weak D call: TRBD1 (6 bases). With 8 bases removed from V and 6 bases from J, the gap between germline ends came to 20 bases. This CDR3 has 13 residues. Germline V gene lookup returns CDR1 SQVTM and CDR2 ANQGSEA. The DNA of the CDR3 is TGCAGCACCACTGCCCGCAGGGGAGCCGAGCAGTACTTC. This codes for CSTTARRGAEQYF.

The chain uses TRBV19 and TRBJ2-3, with 9 bases identical to TRBD2. Germline trimming cut 4 bases from V and 5 bases from J; bases unmatched to any gene: 25. Germline assignment: CDR1 LNHDA and CDR2 SQIVND (reference sequence). This CDR3 has 21 residues. The CDR3, as DNA: TGTGCCAGTAGTACTTCTCACGGGACTAGCAGTCAGGTTTGGGGGAGAGATACGCAGTATTTT. Translated: CASSTSHGTSSQVWGRDTQYF.

The V and J genes are TRBV2 and TRBJ1-2; the D is unclear. CDR3 length: 13 amino acids. V dropped 3 bases and J dropped 5 bases, with 10 bases sitting between them. Germline loops: CDR1 SNHLY, CDR2 FYNNEI. CDR3 region: CASSEFGSYGYTF. CDR3 sequence (DNA): TGTGCCAGCAGTGAGTTCGGTTCATATGGCTACACCTTC.

This clone was counted a single time. V usage is TRBV4-1 and J usage is TRBJ1-4; D perhaps matches TRBD1 (5 bases). The ends were cut back, 3 bases at V and 0 bases at J, with 8 bases in the middle. The CDR3 spans 15 residues. CDR1 MGHRA and CDR2 YSYEKL come from the germline V gene. CDR3 in DNA: TGCGCCAGCAGCCATCCAGGGTCAACTAATGAAAAACTGTTTTTT. Amino acid sequence: CASSHPGSTNEKLFF.

The chain recombines TRBV5-1 with TRBJ2-3, with TRBD1 as a possible D gene (6 bases). Between the trimmed V and J ends, which lost 7 bases and 2 bases, there was a span of 11 bases. This CDR3 contains 13 residues. CDR1 SGHRS and CDR2 YFSETQ come from the germline V gene. The CDR3 bases are TGCGCCAGCCGCCGGGACAACACAGATACGCAGTATTTT. Protein sequence: CASRRDNTDTQYF.

The rearrangement links TRBV19 to TRBJ2-7; D perhaps matches TRBD1 (5 bases). The CDR3 runs 14 residues. In germline, CDR1 is LNHDA, CDR2 SQIVND (reference sequence). V lost 6 bases, J lost 0 bases, and 12 bases lay in between. DNA for the CDR3: TGTGCCAGTAGCATACAGGTTTTCTCCTACGAGCAGTACTTC. Its protein is CASSIQVFSYEQYF.

V and J are TRBV4-1 and TRBJ2-7; TRBD2 aligns across 9 bases. V shed 1 base and J 4 bases; nucleotides not matched to a gene: 11. The CDR3 runs 17 residues. Germline V gene lookup returns CDR1 MGHRA and CDR2 YSYEKL. The CDR3 is CASSQGMMRREGYEQYF. The CDR3 DNA sequence: TGCGCCAGCAGCCAAGGCATGATGAGGCGGGAGGGGTACGAGCAGTACTTC.

This chain joins TRBV18 and TRBJ2-1, with 9 bases aligning to TRBD2. CDR3 length equals 18 residues. V trimming: 2 bases; J trimming: 6 bases; junction bases outside the gene matches: 14. Germline V CDR1 and CDR2: KGHSH, LQKENI. The CDR3 sequence is CASSPVDIAGAYVNEQFF. The CDR3 nucleotides read TGTGCCAGCTCACCAGTGGATATAGCGGGGGCCTACGTCAATGAGCAGTTCTTC.

V usage is TRBV10-2 and J usage is TRBJ2-5, with D hard to call. Germline V gene sequence: CDR1 WSHSY, CDR2 SAAADI. Trimming removed 6 bases from V and 2 bases from J, with 7 bases in between. There are 12 residues in the CDR3. The CDR3 coding sequence is TGCGCCAGCAGCGAACTTCAAGAGACCCAGTACTTC. Translated: CASSELQETQYF.

Notes on this clone: A junction end diverges from the germline sequence, so it may reflect a read error. CDR3 bases: TGTGCCAGCAGCGTAGGGGGAGGACTAGCGTCCTCCAATGAGCAGTTCTTC. It encodes CASSVGGGLASSNEQFF. The chain uses TRBV9 and TRBJ2-1; 9 positions match TRBD2. The length of the CDR3 is 17 residues. Looked up from germline, CDR1 is SGDLS and CDR2 is YYNGEE.

CDR3 amino acids: CAWSNTANTGELFF. The CDR3 DNA reads as TGTGCCTGGAGTAATACTGCGAACACCGGGGAGCTGTTTTTT. The J gene is TRBJ2-2, the V gene TRBV30; D unresolved. The V and J ends lost 2 bases and 0 bases respectively, with 7 bases between them. The CDR3 covers 14 residues. Germline V CDR1 and CDR2: GTSNPN, SVGIG (reference sequence). The whole variable domain, filled in from reference TRBV30 and TRBJ2-2, reads SQTIHQWPATLVQPVGSPLSLECTVEGTSNPNLYWYRQAAGRGLQLLFYSVGIGQISSEVPQNLSASRPQDRQFILSSKKLLLSDSGFYLCAWSNTANTGELFFGEGSRLTVL.

The gene calls are TRBV4-1 and TRBJ2-7, with 9 bases identical to TRBD2. V was pared by 1 base and J by 12 bases, with 7 bases of the junction left unmatched. Germline CDR1 reads MGHRA; CDR2 reads YSYEKL. This CDR3 is built from 13 residues. The CDR3 protein is CASSQVAGEVMYF. CDR3 DNA: TGCGCCAGCAGCCAAGTAGCGGGAGAGGTGATGTACTTC.

This chain connects TRBV28 to TRBJ1-1, with a weak D call TRBD1 (5 bases). V gave up 7 bases and J gave up 5 bases, with 17 bases separating them. CDR1 and CDR2 (germline): MDHEN, SYDVKM. CDR3 length equals 14 residues. CDR3 nucleotides: TGTGCCAGCACCCAAAGTGGAGGGGTAACTGAAGCTTTCTTT. Its protein is CASTQSGGVTEAFF.

This chain joins TRBV5-4 and TRBJ2-1, with 7 positions matching TRBD2. The CDR3 contains 13 residues. The germline gives CDR1 SGHNT, CDR2 YYREEE (reference sequence). Trimming cost V 9 bases and J 4 bases; bases outside gene matches: 7. CDR3 loop: CAMRGAGYNEQFF. DNA for the CDR3: TGTGCCATGCGGGGAGCGGGATACAATGAGCAGTTCTTC.

The chain uses TRBV28 and TRBJ2-7; 8 positions match TRBD2. Germline V CDR1 and CDR2: MDHEN, SYDVKM. The CDR3 totals 15 residues. The V and J ends lost 5 bases and 5 bases, in that order; junction bases with no gene match: 11. CDR3 protein: CASSLGGREAHEQYF. In nucleotides, the CDR3 is TGTGCCAGCAGTCTTGGGGGGCGGGAGGCCCACGAGCAGTACTTC.

As concerns this clone: The junction shows a germline mismatch at one end, possibly a read error. Here the CDR3 reads CATSMGVDSNQPQHF. The CDR3 DNA reads as TGTGCCACCAGTATGGGGGTTGATAGCAATCAGCCCCAGCATTTT. The chain combines TRBV10-3 with TRBJ1-5; D perhaps matches TRBD1 (5 bases). CDR1 and CDR2 from the germline V gene are ENHRY and SYGVKD. The CDR3 length is 15 residues.

This CDR3 is CASSLQGDYGYTF. The CDR3 DNA sequence: TGTGCCAGCTCCCTGCAGGGAGACTATGGCTACACCTTC. V usage is TRBV18 and J usage is TRBJ1-2; TRBD1 is a possible D gene (5 bases). Per the germline V gene, CDR1 is KGHSH and CDR2 is LQKENI. The CDR3 totals 13 residues. Trimming took off 6 bases at V and 3 bases at J, with 11 bases between the two ends. Filled out from reference TRBV18 and TRBJ1-2, the complete variable domain reads NAGVMQNPRHLVRRRGQEARLRCSPMKGHSHVYWYRQLPEEGLKFMVYLQKENIIDESGMPKERFSAEFPKEGPSILRIQQVVRGDSAAYFCASSLQGDYGYTFGSGTRLTVV.

This clone has just one count. V usage is TRBV19 and J usage is TRBJ2-1; D possibly matches TRBD1 or TRBD2 (5 bases each). V was clipped by 5 bases and J by 5 bases, with 19 bases between them. The CDR3 contains 16 residues. The germline V gene encodes CDR1 LNHDA and CDR2 SQIVND (reference sequence). CDR3 residues: CASSHQTGTNNNEQFF. The CDR3, as DNA: TGTGCCAGTAGTCACCAAACCGGGACCAACAACAATGAGCAGTTCTTC.